This T cell receptor beta chain was observed in a study of cytomegalovirus exposure and HLA in healthy donors. The CDR3 consists of 16 residues. Losses at the gene ends were 0 bases for V and 2 bases for J; bases not matched to a gene: 5. Looked up from germline, CDR1 is SGDLS and CDR2 is YYNGEE. TCRdb keeps only in-frame clones here, not all; method: immunoSEQ multiplex PCR. This sample carries some 99,000 clones, around nine tenths of them seen once, and the ten largest clones take around 2.1%. This chain uses TRBV9 with TRBJ2-3, with TRBD2 matching over 8 bases. This clonotype was obtained from a woman under 30 in good health and CMV-seronegative. The sequencing sample was made of PBMCs. The CDR3 loop is CASSVVGGGITDTQYF. Written as DNA, the CDR3 is TGTGCCAGCAGCGTAGTGGGCGGGGGGATCACAGATACGCAGTATTTT.